Each of the 5 T cell receptor beta chains below was sequenced from the same sample in a study of immune evolution from preneoplasia to lung adenocarcinoma. Method: immunoSEQ multiplex PCR; TCRdb's copy keeps in-frame clones and lacks some. The sample holds some 9,100 clones, around 75% seen once. Material for sequencing was FFPE minimally invasive lung adenocarcinoma tissue. All receptors derive from a donor of 70 years or more with lung adenocarcinoma.

V usage is TRBV30 and J usage is TRBJ2-3; 7 bases line up with TRBD2. The length of the CDR3 is 14 residues. J gave up 14 bases and V 1 base, and 15 bases lay outside the gene matches. The V gene's germline CDR1 is GTSNPN and CDR2 SVGIG (reference sequence). The CDR3 DNA reads as TGTGCCTGGAGTGCAAAAAGGGTTAGCGGGCCGCCGTATTTT. Translating gives CAWSAKRVSGPPYF.

The genes are TRBV6-1 and TRBJ1-1; D gene uncertain. V was cut by 4 bases and J by 0 bases, with 15 bases left in between. Germline V gene sequence: CDR1 MNHNS, CDR2 SASEGT. This CDR3 is built from 16 residues. The CDR3: CASSVEAHLMNTEAFF. CDR3 coding DNA: TGTGCCAGCAGTGTTGAGGCCCACCTAATGAACACTGAAGCTTTCTTT.

This clone was counted only a few times. The gene calls are TRBV29-1 and TRBJ1-5; D remains ambiguous. V was cut by 0 bases and J by 2 bases, with 8 bases left in between. Germline V CDR1 and CDR2: SQVTM, ANQGSEA. There are 14 residues in the CDR3. CDR3 loop: CSVEDPDGNQPQHF. The CDR3 bases are TGCAGCGTTGAAGATCCGGACGGCAATCAGCCCCAGCATTTT.

This sequence joins TRBV7-9 and TRBJ2-7, with D maybe TRBD2 (5 bases). Trimming pared 5 bases from V and 6 bases from J, leaving 17 bases between. From germline, CDR1 is SEHNR and CDR2 FQNEAQ (reference sequence). CDR3 size: 14 residues. CDR3 bases: TGTGCCAGCAGCCAAGACGGGGTAGTGGTCGAGCAGTACTTC. As protein: CASSQDGVVVEQYF.

This clone was observed a few times. J is TRBJ2-2 and V is TRBV2; D gene ambiguous. The CDR3 is made up of 16 amino acids. V lost 8 bases, J lost 4 bases, and 20 bases lay in between. Per the germline V gene, CDR1 is SNHLY and CDR2 is FYNNEI. CDR3 amino acids: CASAVLRGSGTGELFF. The CDR3 DNA follows: TGTGCCAGCGCGGTCCTCAGAGGAAGTGGCACCGGGGAGCTGTTTTTT.